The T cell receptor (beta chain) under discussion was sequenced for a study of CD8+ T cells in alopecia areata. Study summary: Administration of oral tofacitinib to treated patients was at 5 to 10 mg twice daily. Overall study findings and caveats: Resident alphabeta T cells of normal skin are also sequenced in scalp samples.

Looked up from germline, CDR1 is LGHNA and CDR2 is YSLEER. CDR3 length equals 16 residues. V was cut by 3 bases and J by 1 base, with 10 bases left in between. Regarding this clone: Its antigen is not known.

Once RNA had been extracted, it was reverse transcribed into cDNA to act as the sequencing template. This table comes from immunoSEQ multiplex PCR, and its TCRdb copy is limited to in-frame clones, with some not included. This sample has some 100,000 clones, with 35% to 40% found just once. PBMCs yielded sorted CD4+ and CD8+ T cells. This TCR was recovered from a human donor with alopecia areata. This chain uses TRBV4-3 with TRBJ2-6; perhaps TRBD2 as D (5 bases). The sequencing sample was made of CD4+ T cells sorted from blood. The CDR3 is CASSHPPGSGANVLTF. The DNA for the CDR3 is TGCGCCAGCAGCCATCCCCCGGGATCTGGGGCCAACGTCCTGACTTTC.